This note documents a single T cell receptor beta chain sequence. Its antigen is unidentified. The sample belongs to a study of CD8+ T cells in alopecia areata. The study, taken as a whole, reports: The study found tofacitinib significantly decreased scalp clonality and expanded CD8+ clones among the top 100. One nonresponder makes the tie between baseline CD8+ expansion and response uncertain.

This CDR3 is 13 amino acids long. CDR1 is MGHDK, CDR2 SYGVNS, per germline. V lost 1 base, J lost 2 bases, and 6 bases lay in between. Following RNA extraction, reverse transcription yielded cDNA that acted as the sequencing template. The repertoire was sequenced with immunoSEQ multiplex PCR; TCRdb's copy has only in-frame clones and lacks some. The sample shows about 120,000 clones, 50% to 55% of them seen only once. Treatment of the sample: oral pan-JAK inhibitor, 5-10 mg twice daily. Lesional scalp punch biopsies and peripheral blood were collected from alopecia areata patients. V gene TRBV25-1 combines with J gene TRBJ2-7; D remains ambiguous. The source was CD4+ T cells sorted from blood, collected at week 4, from a patient treated with tofacitinib. This clonotype originated in a human donor with alopecia areata. CDR3 nucleotide sequence: TGTGCCAGCAGTGAATTCGGTACCTACGAGCAGTACTTC. Residues: CASSEFGTYEQYF.